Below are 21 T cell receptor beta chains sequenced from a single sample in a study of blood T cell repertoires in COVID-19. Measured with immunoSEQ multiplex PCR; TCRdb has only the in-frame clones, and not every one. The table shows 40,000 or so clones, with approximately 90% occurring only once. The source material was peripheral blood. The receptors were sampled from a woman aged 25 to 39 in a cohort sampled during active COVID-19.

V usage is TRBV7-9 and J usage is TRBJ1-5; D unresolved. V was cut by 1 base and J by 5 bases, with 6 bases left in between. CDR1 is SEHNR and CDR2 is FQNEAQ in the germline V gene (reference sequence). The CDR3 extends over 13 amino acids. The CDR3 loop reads CASSLGVDQPQHF. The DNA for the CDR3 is TGTGCCAGCAGCTTAGGAGTGGATCAGCCCCAGCATTTT. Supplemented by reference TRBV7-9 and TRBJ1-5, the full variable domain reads DTGVSQNPRHKITKRGQNVTFRCDPISEHNRLYWYRQTLGQGPEFLTYFQNEAQLEKSRLLSDRFSAERPKGSFSTLEIQRTEQGDSAMYLCASSLGVDQPQHFGDGTRLSIL.

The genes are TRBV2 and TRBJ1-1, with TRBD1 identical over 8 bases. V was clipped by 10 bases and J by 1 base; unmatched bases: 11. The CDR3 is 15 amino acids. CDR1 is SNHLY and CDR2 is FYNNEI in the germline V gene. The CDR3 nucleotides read TGTGCCAACCCGGACAGGGAAGGAGGGAACACTGAAGCTTTCTTT. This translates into CANPDREGGNTEAFF.

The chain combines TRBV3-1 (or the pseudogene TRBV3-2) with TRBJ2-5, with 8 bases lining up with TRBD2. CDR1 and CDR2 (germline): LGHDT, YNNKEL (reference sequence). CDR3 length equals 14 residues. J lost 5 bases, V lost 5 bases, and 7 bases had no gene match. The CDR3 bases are TGTGCCAGCAGCTCGGGACTAGTAAGGGAGACCCAGTACTTC. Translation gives CASSSGLVRETQYF.

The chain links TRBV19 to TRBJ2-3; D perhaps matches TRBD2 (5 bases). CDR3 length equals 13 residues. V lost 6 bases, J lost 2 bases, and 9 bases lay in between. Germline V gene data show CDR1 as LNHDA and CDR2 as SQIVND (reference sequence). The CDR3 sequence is CASRSGLTDTQYF. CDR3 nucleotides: TGTGCCAGTAGGAGCGGACTCACAGATACGCAGTATTTT.

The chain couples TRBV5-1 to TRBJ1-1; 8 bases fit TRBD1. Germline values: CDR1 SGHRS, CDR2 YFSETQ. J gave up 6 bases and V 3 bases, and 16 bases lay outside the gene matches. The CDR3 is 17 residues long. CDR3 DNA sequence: TGCGCCAGCAGCTGGGCGACAGGGGAGTCACTTTTCGCTGAAGCTTTCTTT. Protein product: CASSWATGESLFAEAFF.

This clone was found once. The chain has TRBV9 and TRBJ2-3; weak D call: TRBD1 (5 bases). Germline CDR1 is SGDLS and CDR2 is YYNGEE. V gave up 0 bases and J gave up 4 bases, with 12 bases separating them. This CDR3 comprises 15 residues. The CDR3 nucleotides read TGTGCCAGCAGCGTAGTAGGAAGGGGCCCAGATACGCAGTATTTT. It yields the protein CASSVVGRGPDTQYF.

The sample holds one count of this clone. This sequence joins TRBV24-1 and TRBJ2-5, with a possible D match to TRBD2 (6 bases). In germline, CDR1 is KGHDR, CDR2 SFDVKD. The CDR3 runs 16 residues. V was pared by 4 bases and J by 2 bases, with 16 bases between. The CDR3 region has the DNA TGTGCCACCAGTGACTCCCGGACTAACCTTCAAGAGACCCAGTACTTC. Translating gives CATSDSRTNLQETQYF.

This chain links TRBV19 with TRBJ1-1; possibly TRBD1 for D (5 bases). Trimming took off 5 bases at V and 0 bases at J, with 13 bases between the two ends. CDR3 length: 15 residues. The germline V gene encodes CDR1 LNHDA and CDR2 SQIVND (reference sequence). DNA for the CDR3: TGTGCCAGTAGTCTCACCCTGACAGTGAACACTGAAGCTTTCTTT. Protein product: CASSLTLTVNTEAFF.

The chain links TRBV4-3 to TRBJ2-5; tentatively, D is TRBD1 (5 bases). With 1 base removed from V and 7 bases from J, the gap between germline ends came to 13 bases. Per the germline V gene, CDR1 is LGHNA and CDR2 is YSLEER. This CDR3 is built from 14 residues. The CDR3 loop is CASSQGDSSGTQYF. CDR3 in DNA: TGCGCCAGCAGCCAAGGAGACAGCTCGGGGACCCAGTACTTC.

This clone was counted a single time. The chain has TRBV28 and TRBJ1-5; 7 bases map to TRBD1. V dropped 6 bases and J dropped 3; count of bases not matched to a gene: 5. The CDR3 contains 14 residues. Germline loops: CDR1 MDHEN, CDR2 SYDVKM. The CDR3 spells CASSNGQVNQPQHF. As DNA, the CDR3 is TGTGCCAGCAGCAACGGACAGGTCAATCAGCCCCAGCATTTT.

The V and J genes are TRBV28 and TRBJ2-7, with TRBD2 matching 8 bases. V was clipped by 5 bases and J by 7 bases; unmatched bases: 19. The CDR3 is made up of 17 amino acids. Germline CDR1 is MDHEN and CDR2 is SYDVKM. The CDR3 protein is CASSPINRGRTSGEQYF. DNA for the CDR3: TGTGCCAGCAGTCCCATCAACCGCGGGAGGACCTCGGGGGAGCAGTACTTC.

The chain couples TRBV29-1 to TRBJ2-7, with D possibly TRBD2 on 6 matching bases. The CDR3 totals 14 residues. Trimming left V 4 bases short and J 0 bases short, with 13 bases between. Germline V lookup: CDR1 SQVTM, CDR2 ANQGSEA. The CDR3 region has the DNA TGCAGCGTTGCCCCCGGGGACTTCTCCTACGAGCAGTACTTC. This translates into CSVAPGDFSYEQYF.

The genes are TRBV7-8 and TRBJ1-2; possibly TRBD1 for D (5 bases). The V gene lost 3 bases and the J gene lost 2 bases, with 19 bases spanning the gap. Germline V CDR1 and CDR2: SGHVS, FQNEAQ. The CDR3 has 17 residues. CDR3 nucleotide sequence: TGTGCCAGCAGCTTGAGGGTCCCTAAGGAGGGGAACTATGGCTACACCTTC. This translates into CASSLRVPKEGNYGYTF.

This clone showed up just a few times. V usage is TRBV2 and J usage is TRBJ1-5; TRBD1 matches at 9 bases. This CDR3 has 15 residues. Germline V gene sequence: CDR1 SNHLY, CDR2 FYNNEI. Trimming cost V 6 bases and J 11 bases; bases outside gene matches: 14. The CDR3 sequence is CASSGQGRGKGAQHF. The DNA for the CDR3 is TGTGCCAGCAGCGGACAGGGGAGGGGAAAAGGGGCCCAGCATTTT.

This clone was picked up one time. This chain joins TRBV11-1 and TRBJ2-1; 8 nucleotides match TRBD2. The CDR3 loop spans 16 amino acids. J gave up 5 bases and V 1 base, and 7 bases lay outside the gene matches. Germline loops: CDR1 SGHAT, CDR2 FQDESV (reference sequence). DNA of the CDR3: TGTGCCAGCAGCTTAGTCGGCGCTAGCGGGCACAATGAGCAGTTCTTC. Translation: CASSLVGASGHNEQFF.

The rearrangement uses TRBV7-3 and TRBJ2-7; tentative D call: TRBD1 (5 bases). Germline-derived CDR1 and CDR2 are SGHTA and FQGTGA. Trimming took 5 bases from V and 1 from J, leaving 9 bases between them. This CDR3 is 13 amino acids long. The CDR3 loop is CASSPPGSYEQYF. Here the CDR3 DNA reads TGTGCCAGCAGCCCCCCAGGGTCCTACGAGCAGTACTTC.

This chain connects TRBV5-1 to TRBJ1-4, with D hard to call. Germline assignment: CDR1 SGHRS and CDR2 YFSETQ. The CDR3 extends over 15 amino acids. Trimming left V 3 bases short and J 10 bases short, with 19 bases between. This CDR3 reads CASSSEGLKSGKLFF. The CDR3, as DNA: TGCGCCAGCAGCTCCGAGGGTCTCAAAAGCGGAAAACTGTTTTTT.

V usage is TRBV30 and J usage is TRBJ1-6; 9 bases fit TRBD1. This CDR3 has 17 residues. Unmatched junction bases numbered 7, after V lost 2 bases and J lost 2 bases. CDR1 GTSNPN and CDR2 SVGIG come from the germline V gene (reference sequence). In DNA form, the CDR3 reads TGTGCCTGGAGTCCGATCCGGGACAGGGCCTATAATTCACCCCTCCACTTT. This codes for CAWSPIRDRAYNSPLHF.

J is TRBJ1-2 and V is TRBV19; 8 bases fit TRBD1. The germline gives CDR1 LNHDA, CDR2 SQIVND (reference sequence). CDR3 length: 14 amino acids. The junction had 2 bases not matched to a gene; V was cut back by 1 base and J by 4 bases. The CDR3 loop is CASSIAGGAYGYTF. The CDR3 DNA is TGTGCCAGTAGTATAGCAGGGGGCGCCTATGGCTACACCTTC.

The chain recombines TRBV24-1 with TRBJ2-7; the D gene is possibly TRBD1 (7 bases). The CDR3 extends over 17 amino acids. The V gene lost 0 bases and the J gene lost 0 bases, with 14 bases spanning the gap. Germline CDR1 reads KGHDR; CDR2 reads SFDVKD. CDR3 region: CATSDLRGTESSYEQYF. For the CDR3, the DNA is TGTGCCACCAGTGATTTGCGGGGGACAGAAAGCTCCTACGAGCAGTACTTC.

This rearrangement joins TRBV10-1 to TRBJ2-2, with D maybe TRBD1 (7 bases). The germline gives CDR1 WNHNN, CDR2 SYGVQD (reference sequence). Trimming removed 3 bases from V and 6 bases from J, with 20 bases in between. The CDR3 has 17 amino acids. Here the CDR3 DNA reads TGCGCCAGCAGTGACCTCGGGTCAGGGGGGAAGGCCGGGGAGCTGTTTTTT. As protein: CASSDLGSGGKAGELFF.